This TCR beta chain was profiled in a study of cytomegalovirus exposure and HLA in healthy donors (dated by TCRdb to the late 2010s). A note on the overall study: According to a later analysis, the 120 or so validation repertoires were produced on the same platform as the approximately 610 repertoires of the first cohort. In addition to the first cohort of about 650 subjects, a separate validation cohort of approximately 120 different subjects was used. High-throughput TCR immunosequencing, statistical association of individual TCRs with disease status, and machine learning were combined to predict cytomegalovirus infection status. The study aimed to test whether cataloging public T cell receptors could reveal signatures of past pathogen exposure.

Libraries came from the immunoSEQ multiplex PCR assay. On the study's bioinformatics: A statistical classification framework was developed to diagnose cytomegalovirus status using the catalog of TCR beta chain sequences. Drawn from immuneACCESS, this table holds only the in-frame rearrangements with V and J called that TCRdb kept. Clones are partly lost; checked studies trace under half to an unresolved V gene and leave the rest unexplained. V, J and clone size are those of that table, while D and trimming were read from the DNA. Recorded for this sample are 82,000 or so clones; approximately 93% of them occurred a single time. In total, the top ten clones hold about 0.61% of the sample. For this clone: This clone's antigen is unknown. Base qualities are not provided; no much larger clone lies one nucleotide away.

The donors were included in the validation cohort of over a hundred subjects, a group kept apart from the roughly 690-subject first cohort. Here is what the overall study found, with its caveats: The classifier was reported to diagnose cytomegalovirus status with high specificity and sensitivity in both the original cohort and the validation cohort. Across donors, most TCR sequences were observed very rarely, whereas some public TCRs were present in many individuals. The study listed over 150 TCR beta chains as associated with cytomegalovirus. A later analysis had no HLA typing for the validation cohort, so co-occurrence there was scored across all 120 or so repertoires. In vitro tests confirmed that a few of the cytomegalovirus-associated TCR beta chains recognize cytomegalovirus antigens. In a later analysis, TCRs clustered in the first cohort were found to also tend to co-occur in the approximately 110 validation repertoires, with 85% to 95% of cluster scores above 0. The authors suggested that the approach could potentially be extended to other disease states and immunological phenotypes.

At the junction V is shortened by 2 bases and J by 0 bases, with 8 bases in between. The CDR3, from cysteine to phenylalanine, totals 15 residues. Just the 45-base CDR3 DNA is kept, in frame starting at base 1. The germline V gene (reference sequence) sets CDR1 to MNHNY and CDR2 to SVGAGI. Sequenced: PBMCs. The chain is encoded by TRBV6-6 joined to TRBJ2-4, with no confident D gene call. The sequence was collected from a man between 18 and 35 years old in good health and CMV-seronegative. The nucleotide sequence is given as TGTGCCAGCAGTTACAGCTCCCAAGCCAAAAACATTCAGTACTTC. Its protein reads: CASSYSSQAKNIQYF.